Here is one T cell receptor beta chain with its context. The CD8+ and CD4+ T cells were negatively isolated, with the TEMRA cells enriched by FACS. This entry comes from a study of CD8 T cells in Susac syndrome. V was cut by 1 base and J by 2 bases, with 12 bases left in between. The CDR3 consists of 16 residues. In germline, CDR1 is DFQATT, CDR2 SNEGSKA (reference sequence). cDNA came from about 0.46 to 1 ug RNA primed by random hexamers. It was immunoSEQ multiplex PCR that amplified TCR beta CDR3 across 54 Vbeta and 13 Jbeta. TCRdb reprocessed the immunoSEQ multiplex PCR reads via MiXCR and lists one record per CDR3 protein. The table has hundreds of thousands of distinct CDR3 sequences, about 93% seen once; the top ten hold roughly 0.072%.

The V gene is TRBV20-1, the J gene TRBJ2-6; D unresolved. The sequence came from a human donor with multiple sclerosis. The sample comprised CD4+ T cells from PBMCs. CDR3 in amino acids: CSARAHSGTGANVLTF. Here the CDR3 DNA reads TGCAGTGCTAGAGCACATTCTGGAACTGGGGCCAACGTCCTGACTTTC.